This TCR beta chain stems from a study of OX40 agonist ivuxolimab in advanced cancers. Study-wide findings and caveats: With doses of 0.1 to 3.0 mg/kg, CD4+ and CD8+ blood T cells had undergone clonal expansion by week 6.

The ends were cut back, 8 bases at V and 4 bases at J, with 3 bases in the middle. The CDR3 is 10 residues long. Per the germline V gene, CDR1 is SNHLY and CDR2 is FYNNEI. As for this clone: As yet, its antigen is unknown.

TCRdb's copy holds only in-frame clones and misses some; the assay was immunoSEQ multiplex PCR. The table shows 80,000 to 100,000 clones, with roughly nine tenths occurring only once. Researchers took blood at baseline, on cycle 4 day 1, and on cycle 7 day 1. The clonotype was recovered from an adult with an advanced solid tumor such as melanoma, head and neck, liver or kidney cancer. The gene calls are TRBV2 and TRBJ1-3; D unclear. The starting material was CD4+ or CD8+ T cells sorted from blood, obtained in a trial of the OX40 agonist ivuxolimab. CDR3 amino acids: CASEGNTIYF. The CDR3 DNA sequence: TGTGCCAGCGAGGGAAACACCATATATTTT.